This T cell receptor (beta chain) is from a study of radiation and T cells in renal cell carcinoma. Background on the study: Nephrectomy followed 15 Gy stereotactic body radiation by 4 weeks.

Trimming stripped 1 base from V and 4 bases from J, with 22 bases between. Germline lookup yields CDR1 KGHSY and CDR2 FQNENV. The CDR3 extends over 18 amino acids. Concerning this clone: The antigen is unknown.

Time point in this sample: blood 2 weeks post-SBRT. Treatment indicated: 15 Gy SBRT to primary tumor, nephrectomy 4 weeks later. The table came from immunoSEQ multiplex PCR; TCRdb's copy has only in-frame clones and leaves some out. The table has about 150,000 clones, about 91% seen once. The study, taken as a whole, reports: Top tumor clonotypes rose in blood 2 weeks post-radiation, then contracted.

This TCR came from a woman aged 45 to 65 with renal cell carcinoma. The gene calls are TRBV16 and TRBJ1-1; no clear D. The sample consisted of blood, taken from a patient whose treatment included radiotherapy and nephrectomy. CDR3 sequence (DNA): TGTGCCAGCAGCCAATTTATTATCGGGTCCGGGCCCAGCACTGAAGCTTTCTTT. This translates into CASSQFIIGSGPSTEAFF. The full variable domain, with the rest looked up from reference TRBV16 and TRBJ1-1, is GEEVAQTPKHLVRGEGQKAKLYCAPIKGHSYVFWYQQVLKNEFKFLISFQNENVFDETGMPKERFSAKCLPNSPCSLEIQATKLEDSAVYFCASSQFIIGSGPSTEAFFGQGTRLTVV.